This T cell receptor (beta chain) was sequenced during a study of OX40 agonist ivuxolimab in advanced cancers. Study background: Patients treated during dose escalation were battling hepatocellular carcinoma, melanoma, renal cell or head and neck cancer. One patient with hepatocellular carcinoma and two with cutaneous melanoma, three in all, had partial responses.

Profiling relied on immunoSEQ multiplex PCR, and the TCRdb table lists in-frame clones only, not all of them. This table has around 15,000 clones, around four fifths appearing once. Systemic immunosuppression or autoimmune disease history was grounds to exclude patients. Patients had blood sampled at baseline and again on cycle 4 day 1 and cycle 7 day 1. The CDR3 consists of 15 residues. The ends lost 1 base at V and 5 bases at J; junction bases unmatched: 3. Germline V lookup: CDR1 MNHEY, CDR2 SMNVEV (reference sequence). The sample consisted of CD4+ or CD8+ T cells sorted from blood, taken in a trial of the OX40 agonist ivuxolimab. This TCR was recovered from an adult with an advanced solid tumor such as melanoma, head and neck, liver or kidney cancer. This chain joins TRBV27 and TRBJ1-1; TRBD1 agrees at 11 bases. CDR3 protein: CASSLWGQGVTEAFF. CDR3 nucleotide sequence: TGTGCCAGCAGTTTATGGGGACAGGGGGTTACTGAAGCTTTCTTT.